This is a list of T cell receptor beta chains from one sample in a study of T cell responses to AZD1222 COVID-19 vaccine. Sequencing was performed with immunoSEQ multiplex PCR; in TCRdb, only in-frame clones are kept and a portion is missing. Among about 100,000 clones listed, about 87% were seen once. The specimen was peripheral blood, collected on day 0 of MenACWY control vaccination. These receptor sequences come from an adult in good health. CDR3s include the opening cysteine and the closing phenylalanine or tryptophan. The D gene is left open where the match is weak. Not every row has a clone size; where given, it reads once, few, many or a size class.

D: TRBD2
V: TRBV11-2
J: TRBJ2-7
length: 14
size: once
CDR3: CASSTRREAYEQYF
DNA: TGTGCCAGCAGCACTAGACGGGAGGCCTACGAGCAGTACTTC

D: NA
V: TRBV5-1
J: TRBJ2-1
length: 17
size: NA
CDR3: CASSGAGAGVSYNEQFF
DNA: TGCGCCAGCAGCGGTGCGGGGGCGGGGGTCTCCTACAATGAGCAGTTCTTC

D: NA
V: TRBV6-5
J: TRBJ2-3
length: 14
size: NA
CDR3: CASSLRDAKDTQYF
DNA: TGTGCCAGCAGCCTCCGGGACGCCAAAGATACGCAGTATTTT

D: NA
V: TRBV2
J: TRBJ1-5
length: 15
size: once
CDR3: CASSGRASRNQPQHF
DNA: TGTGCCAGCAGTGGCAGGGCGTCGCGCAATCAGCCCCAGCATTTT

D: TRBD1
V: TRBV7-9
J: TRBJ1-2
length: 16
size: NA
CDR3: CASSSGTATRDYGYTF
DNA: TGTGCCAGCAGCTCTGGGACAGCCACCCGGGACTATGGCTACACCTTC

D: NA
V: TRBV10-3
J: TRBJ2-1
length: 14
size: once
CDR3: CAISDATGNNEQFF
DNA: TGTGCCATCAGTGACGCGACGGGTAACAATGAGCAGTTCTTC

D: TRBD1
V: TRBV5-1
J: TRBJ2-7
length: 16
size: NA
CDR3: CASSWVRDRGLYEQYF
DNA: TGCGCCAGCAGCTGGGTCCGGGACAGGGGGCTCTACGAGCAGTACTTC

D: NA
V: TRBV2
J: TRBJ1-6
length: 15
size: once
CDR3: CASSVTAPGGSPLHF
DNA: TGTGCCAGCAGTGTAACGGCACCCGGGGGTTCACCCCTCCACTTT

D: TRBD1
V: TRBV9
J: TRBJ1-1
length: 14
size: NA
CDR3: CASSAGGTKTEAFF
DNA: TGTGCCAGCAGCGCAGGGGGAACCAAAACTGAAGCTTTCTTT

D: TRBD1
V: TRBV5-1
J: TRBJ1-2
length: 15
size: NA
CDR3: CASSLAAGGPHFYTF
DNA: TGCGCCAGCAGCTTGGCCGCAGGGGGCCCTCACTTCTACACCTTC

D: TRBD1
V: TRBV18
J: TRBJ1-1
length: 16
size: NA
CDR3: CASSPLAGQGNTEAFF
DNA: TGTGCCAGCTCACCACTTGCGGGACAGGGGAACACTGAAGCTTTCTTT

D: NA
V: TRBV6-4
J: TRBJ1-1
length: 13
size: NA
CDR3: CASSFREDTEAFF
DNA: TGTGCCAGCAGTTTCAGGGAAGACACTGAAGCTTTCTTT

D: NA
V: TRBV9
J: TRBJ1-6
length: 15
size: NA
CDR3: CASSVAGRYNSPLHF
DNA: TGTGCCAGCAGCGTAGCCGGGAGATATAATTCACCCCTCCACTTT

D: NA
V: TRBV28
J: TRBJ2-7
length: 15
size: once
CDR3: CASTAPGALSYEQYF
DNA: TGTGCCAGCACCGCCCCAGGGGCCTTAAGCTACGAGCAGTACTTC

D: NA
V: TRBV3-1/TRBV3-2
J: TRBJ1-3
length: 15
size: NA
CDR3: CASSQGSGVGNTIYF
DNA: TGTGCCAGCAGCCAAGGATCGGGGGTTGGAAACACCATATATTTT

D: NA
V: TRBV3-1/TRBV3-2
J: TRBJ1-1
length: 15
size: NA
CDR3: CASSQLPGAITEAFF
DNA: TGTGCCAGCAGCCAACTCCCGGGAGCCATCACTGAAGCTTTCTTT

D: TRBD1
V: TRBV4-3
J: TRBJ1-4
length: 15
size: NA
CDR3: CASSQEWDSNEKLFF
DNA: TGCGCCAGCAGCCAAGAATGGGACAGTAATGAAAAACTGTTTTTT

D: NA
V: TRBV10-2
J: TRBJ1-5
length: 14
size: NA
CDR3: CASSESGGNQPQHF
DNA: TGCGCCAGCAGTGAGTCAGGGGGAAATCAGCCCCAGCATTTT

D: NA
V: TRBV28
J: TRBJ1-5
length: 14
size: NA
CDR3: CASIWSEVVQPQHF
DNA: TGTGCCAGCATTTGGTCGGAGGTCGTTCAGCCCCAGCATTTT

D: TRBD2
V: TRBV5-4
J: TRBJ2-1
length: 16
size: NA
CDR3: CASSTGTSVPYNEQFF
DNA: TGTGCCAGCAGCACAGGGACTAGTGTTCCCTACAATGAGCAGTTCTTC

D: NA
V: TRBV5-1
J: TRBJ2-6
length: 18
size: NA
CDR3: CASSPQGGYGSGANVLTF
DNA: TGCGCCAGCAGCCCCCAGGGTGGGTACGGCTCTGGGGCCAACGTCCTGACTTTC

D: TRBD1
V: TRBV5-1
J: TRBJ1-1
length: 15
size: few
CDR3: CASSAGTGSYTEAFF
DNA: TGCGCCAGCAGCGCCGGGACAGGCTCGTACACTGAAGCTTTCTTT

D: TRBD1
V: TRBV6-5
J: TRBJ1-1
length: 15
size: NA
CDR3: CASTLAGTGETEAFF
DNA: TGTGCCAGCACCCTGGCGGGGACAGGGGAAACTGAAGCTTTCTTT

D: NA
V: TRBV19
J: TRBJ1-4
length: 15
size: NA
CDR3: CASSPYSATNEKLFF
DNA: TGTGCCAGTAGTCCCTACAGTGCGACTAATGAAAAACTGTTTTTT

D: NA
V: TRBV5-6
J: TRBJ2-2
length: 15
size: NA
CDR3: CASSLVGVDTGELFF
DNA: TGTGCCAGCAGCTTGGTAGGGGTAGATACCGGGGAGCTGTTTTTT

D: NA
V: TRBV9
J: TRBJ2-5
length: 13
size: NA
CDR3: CASSVEDDRTQYF
DNA: TGTGCCAGCAGCGTAGAGGACGACCGGACCCAGTACTTC

D: NA
V: TRBV6-2/TRBV6-3
J: TRBJ1-2
length: 14
size: NA
CDR3: CASSYDGTNYGYTF
DNA: TGTGCCAGCAGTTACGACGGGACTAACTATGGCTACACCTTC

D: NA
V: TRBV12-3/TRBV12-4
J: TRBJ1-1
length: 13
size: NA
CDR3: CASSWGRNTEAFF
DNA: TGTGCCAGCAGTTGGGGCAGGAACACTGAAGCTTTCTTT

D: NA
V: TRBV10-3
J: TRBJ2-3
length: 16
size: NA
CDR3: CAISGGLLASTDTQYF
DNA: TGTGCCATCAGTGGGGGACTCCTTGCTAGCACAGATACGCAGTATTTT

D: NA
V: TRBV2
J: TRBJ1-2
length: 12
size: NA
CDR3: CASSIQNYGYTF
DNA: TGTGCCAGCAGTATCCAAAACTATGGCTACACCTTC

D: TRBD1
V: TRBV5-6
J: TRBJ2-7
length: 13
size: NA
CDR3: CASSEGAPGEQYF
DNA: TGTGCCAGTTCTGAGGGGGCGCCGGGTGAGCAGTACTTC

D: NA
V: TRBV6-2/TRBV6-3
J: TRBJ1-2
length: 12
size: NA
CDR3: CASSSGGYGYTF
DNA: TGTGCCAGCAGTTCCGGGGGCTATGGCTACACCTTC

D: TRBD2
V: TRBV27
J: TRBJ2-7
length: 12
size: NA
CDR3: CATPGLSYEQYF
DNA: TGTGCCACCCCGGGACTATCCTACGAGCAGTACTTC

D: NA
V: TRBV30
J: TRBJ1-5
length: 17
size: NA
CDR3: CAWSVKSGTNGNQPQHF
DNA: TGTGCCTGGAGTGTAAAAAGTGGGACAAATGGCAATCAGCCCCAGCATTTT

D: NA
V: TRBV4-1
J: TRBJ1-5
length: 15
size: NA
CDR3: CASSPGGRDNQPQHF
DNA: TGCGCCAGCAGCCCTGGAGGCAGGGACAATCAGCCCCAGCATTTT

D: TRBD1
V: TRBV4-1
J: TRBJ2-5
length: 15
size: once
CDR3: CASSTGQGARETQYF
DNA: TGCGCCAGCAGCACGGGACAGGGGGCGAGAGAGACCCAGTACTTC

D: NA
V: TRBV5-4
J: TRBJ1-6
length: 15
size: NA
CDR3: CASSSAPSWNSPLHF
DNA: TGTGCCAGCAGCTCAGCCCCCTCATGGAATTCACCCCTCCACTTT

D: NA
V: TRBV3-1/TRBV3-2
J: TRBJ2-2
length: 15
size: NA
CDR3: CASSQWTGRAGELFF
DNA: TGTGCCAGCAGCCAATGGACAGGGAGGGCCGGGGAGCTGTTTTTT

D: TRBD2
V: TRBV12-5
J: TRBJ2-1
length: 14
size: NA
CDR3: CASRTGGQYNEQFF
DNA: TGTGCTAGTAGAACGGGGGGGCAATACAATGAGCAGTTCTTC

D: TRBD2
V: TRBV6-5
J: TRBJ2-2
length: 15
size: NA
CDR3: CASRKAGGNTGELFF
DNA: TGTGCCAGCAGAAAAGCGGGAGGGAACACCGGGGAGCTGTTTTTT

D: TRBD1
V: TRBV6-2/TRBV6-3
J: TRBJ2-3
length: 19
size: few
CDR3: CASSRPRTGTLIGTDTQYF
DNA: TGTGCCAGCAGCCGCCCCCGGACAGGGACCCTTATCGGCACAGATACGCAGTATTTT

D: TRBD1
V: TRBV29-1
J: TRBJ1-1
length: 13
size: NA
CDR3: CSGGTGKATEAFF
DNA: TGCAGCGGGGGGACAGGGAAAGCCACTGAAGCTTTCTTT

D: NA
V: TRBV6-2/TRBV6-3
J: TRBJ1-5
length: 14
size: NA
CDR3: CASSWFDSNQPQHF
DNA: TGTGCCAGCAGTTGGTTCGATAGCAATCAGCCCCAGCATTTT

D: NA
V: TRBV9
J: TRBJ1-6
length: 15
size: NA
CDR3: CASSDSPNDNSPLHF
DNA: TGTGCCAGCAGCGACAGCCCCAACGATAATTCACCCCTCCACTTT

D: NA
V: TRBV3-1/TRBV3-2
J: TRBJ2-5
length: 15
size: NA
CDR3: CASSQDPDSQETQYF
DNA: TGTGCCAGCAGCCAAGATCCGGACAGCCAAGAGACCCAGTACTTC

D: NA
V: TRBV6-4
J: TRBJ2-2
length: 14
size: NA
CDR3: CASSRDLTTGELFF
DNA: TGTGCCAGCAGTAGGGACTTAACCACCGGGGAGCTGTTTTTT